The entry below describes one T cell receptor beta chain. Its antigen is still unknown. The record originates from a study of T cells after yellow fever vaccination. Study-wide findings and caveats: Subsequent booster samples again held most clones from primary vaccination (around 96% CD4, just under 90% CD8). Some clonotypes were seen in both the CD4 and the CD8 compartments. These made up a small share and likely arose from convergent recombination.

TCRdb ran MiXCR on the 5' RACE reads and lists one entry per CDR3 protein. The data show a few hundred thousand distinct CDR3 sequences, 7% to 9% seen once. This receptor was identified in a man in his late teens or twenties who received the YFV17D yellow fever vaccine. Material: PBMCs, obtained more than 35 days after the first yellow fever vaccination.

In nucleotides, the CDR3 is TGTGCCAGCAGCCAAGGGCTCCGGACAGGGTCCTACGAGCAGTACGTC. Amino acids: CASSQGLRTGSYEQYV. The V call is TRBV4-2, the J call TRBJ2-7; 8 nucleotides line up with TRBD1. V was clipped by 1 base and J by 1 base; unmatched bases: 6. CDR1 is LGHNA, CDR2 YNFKEQ, per germline. There are 16 residues in the CDR3.